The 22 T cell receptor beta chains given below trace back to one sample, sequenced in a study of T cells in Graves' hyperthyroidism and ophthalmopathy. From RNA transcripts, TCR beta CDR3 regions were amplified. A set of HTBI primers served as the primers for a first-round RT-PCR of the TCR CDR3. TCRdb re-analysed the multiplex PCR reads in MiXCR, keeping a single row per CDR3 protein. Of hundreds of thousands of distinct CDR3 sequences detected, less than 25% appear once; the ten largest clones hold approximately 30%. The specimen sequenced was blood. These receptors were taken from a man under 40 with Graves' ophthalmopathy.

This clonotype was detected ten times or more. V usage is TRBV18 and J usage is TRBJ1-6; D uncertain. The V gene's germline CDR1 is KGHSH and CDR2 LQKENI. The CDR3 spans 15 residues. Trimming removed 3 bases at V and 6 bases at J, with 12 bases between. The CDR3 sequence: CASSPAATFNSPLHF. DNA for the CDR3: TGTGCCAGCTCACCGGCCGCAACCTTTAATTCACCCCTCCACTTT.

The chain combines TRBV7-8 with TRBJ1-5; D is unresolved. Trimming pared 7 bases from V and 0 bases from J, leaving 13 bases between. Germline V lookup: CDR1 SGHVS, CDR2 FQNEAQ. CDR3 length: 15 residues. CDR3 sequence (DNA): TGTGCCAGCACCAGAGAATATAATAGCAATCAGCCCCAGCATTTT. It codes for CASTREYNSNQPQHF.

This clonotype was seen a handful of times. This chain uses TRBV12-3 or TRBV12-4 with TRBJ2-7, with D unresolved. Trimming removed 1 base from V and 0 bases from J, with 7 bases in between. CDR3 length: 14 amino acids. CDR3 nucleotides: TGTGCCAGCAGTTTAGGGAGTACCTCCTACGAGCAGTACTTC. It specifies CASSLGSTSYEQYF.

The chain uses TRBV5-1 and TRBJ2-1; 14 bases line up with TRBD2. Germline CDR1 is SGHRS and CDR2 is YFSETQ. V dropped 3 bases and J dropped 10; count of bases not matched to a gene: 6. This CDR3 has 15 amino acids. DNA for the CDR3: TGCGCCAGCAGCTCGACTAGCGGGAGGGATCGGGAGCAGTTCTTC. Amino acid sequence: CASSSTSGRDREQFF. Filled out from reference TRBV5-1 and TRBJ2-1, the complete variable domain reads KAGVTQTPRYLIKTRGQQVTLSCSPISGHRSVSWYQQTPGQGLQFLFEYFSETQRNKGNFPGRFSGRQFSNSRSEMNVSTLELGDSALYLCASSSTSGRDREQFFGPGTRLTVL.

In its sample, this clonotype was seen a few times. The CDR3, as DNA: TGTGCCAGCAGCGCCCGCCGGGAGACCAATCTCTACAATGAGCAGTTCTTC. It yields the protein CASSARRETNLYNEQFF. The chain links TRBV9 to TRBJ2-1, with D possibly TRBD2 on 6 matching bases. The CDR3 has 17 residues. CDR1 SGDLS and CDR2 YYNGEE come from the germline V gene. V lost 3 bases and J 3 bases, leaving 19 bases between the germline ends.

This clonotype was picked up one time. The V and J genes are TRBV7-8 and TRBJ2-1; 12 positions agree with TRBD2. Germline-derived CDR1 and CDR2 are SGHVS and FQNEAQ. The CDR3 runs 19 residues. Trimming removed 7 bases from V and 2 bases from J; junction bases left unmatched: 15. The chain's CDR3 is CASILQSSGRAGTYNEQFF. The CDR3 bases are TGTGCCAGCATTTTACAGTCTAGCGGGAGGGCCGGGACCTACAATGAGCAGTTCTTC.

Here the CDR3 reads CASSQDPADTTNLQDPYEQYF. CDR3 nucleotides: TGTGCCAGCAGCCAAGATCCAGCGGATACCACCAATCTGCAGGACCCCTACGAGCAGTACTTC. The chain is built from TRBV14 and TRBJ2-7; TRBD2 is a possible D gene (5 bases). CDR1 is SGHDN and CDR2 is FVKESK in the germline V gene. V was trimmed by 0 bases and J by 2 bases, leaving 29 bases between them. The CDR3 has 21 residues.

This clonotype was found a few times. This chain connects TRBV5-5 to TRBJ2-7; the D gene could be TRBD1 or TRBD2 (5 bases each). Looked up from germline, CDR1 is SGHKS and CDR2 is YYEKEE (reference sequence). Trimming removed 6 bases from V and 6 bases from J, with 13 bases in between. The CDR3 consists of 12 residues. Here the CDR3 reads CASKQGGGEQYF. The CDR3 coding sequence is TGTGCCAGCAAGCAGGGCGGAGGCGAGCAGTACTTC.

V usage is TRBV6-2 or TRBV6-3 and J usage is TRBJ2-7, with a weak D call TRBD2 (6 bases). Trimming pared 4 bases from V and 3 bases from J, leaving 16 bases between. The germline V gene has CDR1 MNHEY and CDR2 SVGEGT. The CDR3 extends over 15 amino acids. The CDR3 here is CASSSHNREFYEQYF. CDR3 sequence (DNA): TGTGCCAGCAGTTCCCATAACCGGGAGTTCTACGAGCAGTACTTC.

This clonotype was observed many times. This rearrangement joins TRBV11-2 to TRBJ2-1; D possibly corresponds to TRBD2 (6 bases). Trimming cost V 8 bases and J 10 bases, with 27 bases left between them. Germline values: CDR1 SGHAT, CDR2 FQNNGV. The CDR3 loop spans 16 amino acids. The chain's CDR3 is CASAWGEVRDLHEQFF. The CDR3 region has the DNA TGTGCCAGCGCCTGGGGGGAGGTCCGCGACCTACACGAGCAGTTCTTC. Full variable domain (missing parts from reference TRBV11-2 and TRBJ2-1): EAGVAQSPRYKIIEKRQSVAFWCNPISGHATLYWYQQILGQGPKLLIQFQNNGVVDDSQLPKDRFSAERLKGVDSTLKIQPAKLEDSAVYLCASAWGEVRDLHEQFFGPGTRLTVL.

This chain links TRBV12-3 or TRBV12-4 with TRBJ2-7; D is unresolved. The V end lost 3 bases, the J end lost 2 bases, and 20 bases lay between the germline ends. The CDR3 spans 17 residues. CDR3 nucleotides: TGTGCCAGCAGTTTCGACCCCTTACGGTCACCACCCTACGAGCAGTACTTC. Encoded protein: CASSFDPLRSPPYEQYF.

CDR3 amino acids: CASRVYTTGVGQPQHF. In DNA form, the CDR3 reads TGTGCCAGTAGGGTCTACACAACAGGGGTAGGGCAGCCCCAGCATTTT. V gene TRBV19 combines with J gene TRBJ1-5, with 7 bases matching TRBD1. The length of the CDR3 is 16 residues. The V gene end was trimmed by 6 bases and the J gene end by 7 bases; junction bases not matched to a gene: 15. Looked up from germline, CDR1 is LNHDA and CDR2 is SQIVND (reference sequence).

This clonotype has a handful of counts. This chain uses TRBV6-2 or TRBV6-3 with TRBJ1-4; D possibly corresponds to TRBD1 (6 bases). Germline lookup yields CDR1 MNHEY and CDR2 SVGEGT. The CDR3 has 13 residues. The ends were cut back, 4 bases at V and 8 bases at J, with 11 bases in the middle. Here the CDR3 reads CASSWGAGEKLFF. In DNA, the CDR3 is TGTGCCAGCAGTTGGGGGGCTGGGGAAAAACTGTTTTTT.

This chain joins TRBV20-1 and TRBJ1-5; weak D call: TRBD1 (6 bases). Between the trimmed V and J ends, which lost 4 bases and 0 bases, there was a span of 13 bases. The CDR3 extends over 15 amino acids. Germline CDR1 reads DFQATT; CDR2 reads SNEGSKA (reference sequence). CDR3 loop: CSAKGQFFSNQPQHF. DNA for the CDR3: TGCAGTGCTAAAGGACAGTTCTTTAGCAATCAGCCCCAGCATTTT.

The CDR3 DNA is TGTGCCCTACAGGGGGGGAGCACAGATACGCAGTATTTT. It specifies CALQGGSTDTQYF. The chain is built from TRBV11-2 and TRBJ2-3, with TRBD1 as a possible D gene (8 bases). The ends were cut back, 11 bases at V and 0 bases at J, with 12 bases in the middle. The CDR3 is 13 residues long. Germline values: CDR1 SGHAT, CDR2 FQNNGV. Full variable domain (missing parts from reference TRBV11-2 and TRBJ2-3): EAGVAQSPRYKIIEKRQSVAFWCNPISGHATLYWYQQILGQGPKLLIQFQNNGVVDDSQLPKDRFSAERLKGVDSTLKIQPAKLEDSAVYLCALQGGSTDTQYFGPGTRLTVL.

In nucleotides, the CDR3 is TGTGCCAGCAGTGAAAAAGGGCCACCCCTCCACTTT. Protein product: CASSEKGPPLHF. This sequence joins TRBV6-1 and TRBJ1-6; D is ambiguous. Per the germline V gene, CDR1 is MNHNS and CDR2 is SASEGT. V lost 2 bases and J 11 bases, leaving 7 bases between the germline ends. This CDR3 has 12 amino acids.

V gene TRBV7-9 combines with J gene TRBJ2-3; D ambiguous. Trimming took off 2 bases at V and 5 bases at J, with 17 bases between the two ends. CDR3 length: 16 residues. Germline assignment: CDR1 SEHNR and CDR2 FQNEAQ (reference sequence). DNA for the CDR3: TGTGCCAGCAGCTTACCTCTTCCGGGTGGGCGAGATACGCAGTATTTT. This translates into CASSLPLPGGRDTQYF.

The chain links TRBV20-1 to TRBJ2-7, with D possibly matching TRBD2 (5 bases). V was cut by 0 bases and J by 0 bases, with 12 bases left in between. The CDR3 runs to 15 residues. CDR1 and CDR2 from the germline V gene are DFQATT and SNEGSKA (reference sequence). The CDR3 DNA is TGCAGTGCTAGAGATTTTGAGGGAAGCTCCTACGAGCAGTACTTC. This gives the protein CSARDFEGSSYEQYF.

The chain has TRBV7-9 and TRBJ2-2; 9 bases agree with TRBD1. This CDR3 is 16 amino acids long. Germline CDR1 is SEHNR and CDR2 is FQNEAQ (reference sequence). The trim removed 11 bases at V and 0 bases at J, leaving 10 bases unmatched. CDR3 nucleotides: TGTGCCGGGGAGGGACAGGGAGAGGCGAACACCGGGGAGCTGTTTTTT. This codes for CAGEGQGEANTGELFF.

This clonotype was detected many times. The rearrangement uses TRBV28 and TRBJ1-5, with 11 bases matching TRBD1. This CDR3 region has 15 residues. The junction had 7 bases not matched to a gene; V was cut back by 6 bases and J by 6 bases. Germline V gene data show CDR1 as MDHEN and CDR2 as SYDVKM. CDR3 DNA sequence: TGTGCCAGCAGCTCAGGACAGGGGGCAGTTCAGCCCCAGCATTTT. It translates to CASSSGQGAVQPQHF.

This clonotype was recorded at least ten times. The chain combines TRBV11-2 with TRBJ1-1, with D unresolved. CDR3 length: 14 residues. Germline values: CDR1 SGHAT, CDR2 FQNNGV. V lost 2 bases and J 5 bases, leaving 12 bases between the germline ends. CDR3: CASSLSEYGTEAFF. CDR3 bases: TGTGCCAGCAGCTTATCAGAATATGGTACTGAAGCTTTCTTT.

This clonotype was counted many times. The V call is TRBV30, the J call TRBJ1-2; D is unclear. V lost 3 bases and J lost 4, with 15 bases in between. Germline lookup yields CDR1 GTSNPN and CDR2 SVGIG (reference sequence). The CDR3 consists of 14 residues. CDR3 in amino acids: CAWSLGEIGYGYTF. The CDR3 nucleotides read TGTGCCTGGAGCCTCGGGGAGATCGGCTATGGCTACACCTTC.